This TCR beta chain emerged from a study of blood T cell repertoires in COVID-19. The overall study: Sites in the United States, Italy and Spain provided acute and convalescent COVID-19 samples. Sources were T cells, B-cell-depleted T cells, or PBMCs; the material itself was cDNA or gDNA.

The study recruited people aged roughly 18 to 100 years across roughly 25 US areas. Germline V gene sequence: CDR1 SNHLY, CDR2 FYNNEI. This CDR3 contains 17 residues. V dropped 7 bases and J dropped 4; count of bases not matched to a gene: 9. The table came from immunoSEQ multiplex PCR; TCRdb's copy has only in-frame clones and leaves some out. The repertoire holds under 250,000 clones, with roughly nine tenths as singletons. The sequence was obtained from a woman in her late teens or twenties in a cohort exposed to, infected with or recovered from COVID-19 (not recorded which). Sample: PBMCs or T cells enriched from blood (not recorded which). The chain joins TRBV2 to TRBJ2-5, with TRBD2 identical over 16 bases. The CDR3, as DNA: TGTGCCAGCATTACGGGACTAGCGGGAGGGCCGCGAGAGACCCAGTACTTC. Translated: CASITGLAGGPRETQYF.